The rows below give T cell receptor beta chains drawn from one sample of a study of blood T cell repertoires in COVID-19. The repertoire was sequenced with immunoSEQ multiplex PCR; TCRdb's copy has only in-frame clones and lacks some. The data contain about 54,000 clones, 75% to 95% of them seen just once; the ten biggest clones take up just under 8.5%. Sequencing was done on a sample of peripheral blood. These receptors were collected from a woman aged 40 to 50 with active COVID-19. CDR3s include the opening cysteine and the closing phenylalanine or tryptophan. D genes are given only for firm matches. Rows may omit the clone size; those that give it use once, few, many or a size class.

J gene | D gene | V gene | clone size | CDR3 protein | CDR3 DNA
TRBJ2-3 | TRBD2 | TRBV29-1 | - | CSAGLAGTDTQYF | TGCAGCGCCGGACTAGCGGGGACAGATACGCAGTATTTT
TRBJ2-2 | TRBD2 | TRBV7-8 | - | CASSLGSGSTGELFF | TGTGCCAGCAGCTTAGGTAGCGGGTCCACCGGGGAGCTGTTTTTT
TRBJ1-5 | - | TRBV28 | - | CASSQYGDWDQPQHF | TGTGCCAGCAGCCAATATGGGGACTGGGATCAGCCCCAGCATTTT
TRBJ2-3 | - | TRBV27 | - | CASSPTRDTQYF | TGTGCCAGCAGTCCCACCCGGGATACGCAGTATTTT
TRBJ1-6 | TRBD1 | TRBV5-1 | - | CASSLESLRGDPSDSPLHF | TGCGCCAGCAGCTTGGAATCCCTCAGGGGGGACCCTTCTGATTCACCCCTCCACTTT
TRBJ2-7 | - | TRBV12-3/TRBV12-4 | once | CASRRNYEQYF | TGTGCCAGCAGGCGAAACTACGAGCAGTACTTC
TRBJ1-2 | - | TRBV5-4 | - | CASSPDPTANYGYTF | TGTGCCAGCAGTCCCGACCCTACAGCTAACTATGGCTACACCTTC
TRBJ2-2 | TRBD1 | TRBV6-5 | - | CASSSTGGASPGELFF | TGTGCCAGCAGTTCCACAGGGGGAGCAAGTCCCGGGGAGCTGTTTTTT
TRBJ2-5 | TRBD1 | TRBV4-1 | - | CASSLLDRGGETQYF | TGCGCCAGCAGCCTCCTTGACAGGGGAGGAGAGACCCAGTACTTC
TRBJ1-6 | - | TRBV2 | - | CASSATGTGGVGHNSPLHF | TGTGCCAGCAGTGCGACCGGGACCGGGGGGGTGGGACATAATTCACCCCTCCACTTT
TRBJ1-1 | TRBD1 | TRBV10-3 | few | CASRAPDRDNTEAFF | TGTGCCTCCCGAGCCCCAGACAGGGACAACACTGAAGCTTTCTTT
TRBJ1-1 | TRBD1 | TRBV6-5 | - | CASRDTGTGATEAFF | TGTGCCAGCAGGGACACCGGGACAGGGGCCACTGAAGCTTTCTTT
TRBJ2-7 | TRBD1 | TRBV7-2 | - | CASSVTGVFSSYEQYF | TGTGCCAGCAGCGTCACAGGGGTTTTCAGCTCCTACGAGCAGTACTTC
TRBJ2-7 | - | TRBV5-1 | - | CASYSHPYEQYF | TGCGCCAGCTACTCCCACCCCTACGAGCAGTACTTC
TRBJ1-1 | TRBD1 | TRBV9 | - | CASSDRQGGIRDTEAFF | TGTGCCAGCAGCGACCGACAGGGCGGTATTCGAGACACTGAAGCTTTCTTT
TRBJ2-1 | - | TRBV21-1 | - | CASSKEGPAYLGSSYNEQFF | TGTGCCAGCAGCAAAGAAGGACCCGCCTACCTTGGGAGCTCCTACAATGAGCAGTTCTTC
TRBJ1-3 | - | TRBV7-9 | few | CASSLAEVDTIYF | TGTGCCAGCAGCTTAGCAGAGGTAGACACCATATATTTT
TRBJ2-5 | TRBD2 | TRBV11-3 | - | CASSLDYTRRGDQETQYF | TGTGCCAGCAGCTTAGATTATACTCGACGGGGGGACCAAGAGACCCAGTACTTC
TRBJ1-1 | - | TRBV13 | - | CASSLSGWGAEAFF | TGTGCCAGCAGCTTATCAGGGTGGGGCGCTGAAGCTTTCTTT
TRBJ1-2 | TRBD1 | TRBV29-1 | - | CSVGDRGYGYTF | TGCAGCGTGGGGGACAGGGGCTATGGCTACACCTTC
TRBJ2-3 | TRBD1 | TRBV11-3 | - | CASSPGTGVGTDTQYF | TGTGCCAGCAGCCCAGGGACAGGAGTGGGCACAGATACGCAGTATTTT
TRBJ1-2 | - | TRBV6-6 | - | CASSYSGGGGYGYTF | TGTGCCAGCAGTTACTCCGGTGGGGGGGGCTATGGCTACACCTTC
TRBJ1-6 | - | TRBV9 | once | CASSAEINSPLHF | TGTGCCAGCAGCGCCGAGATAAATTCACCCCTCCACTTT
TRBJ1-3 | TRBD1 | TRBV27 | - | CASSGQGPGNTIYF | TGTGCCAGCAGTGGACAGGGACCTGGAAACACCATATATTTT
TRBJ1-4 | - | TRBV4-2 | - | CASSQAPYRTAIQKLFF | TGTGCCAGCAGCCAAGCCCCATACAGGACCGCTATTCAAAAACTGTTTTTT
TRBJ2-2 | TRBD2 | TRBV6-5 | - | CASLRRGFTGELFF | TGTGCCAGCCTTAGGCGGGGGTTCACCGGGGAGCTGTTTTTT
TRBJ2-7 | - | TRBV19 | - | CASNVEGEQYF | TGTGCCAGTAACGTGGAGGGCGAGCAGTACTTC
TRBJ1-2 | - | TRBV2 | - | CASSDNRQNYGYTF | TGTGCCAGCAGTGATAACAGGCAAAACTATGGCTACACCTTC
TRBJ1-5 | - | TRBV11-2 | - | CASSLDSGLRIQVQNQPQHF | TGTGCCAGCAGCTTAGATTCAGGTCTTAGGATTCAGGTCCAAAATCAGCCCCAGCATTTT
TRBJ2-4 | TRBD1 | TRBV5-1 | - | CASSLGDRLGNIQYF | TGCGCCAGCAGCTTGGGGGACAGGCTGGGGAACATTCAGTACTTC
TRBJ1-2 | - | TRBV19 | - | CASSIPRPELAPNYGYTF | TGTGCCAGTAGTATTCCTAGGCCAGAACTAGCACCTAACTATGGCTACACCTTC
TRBJ1-1 | TRBD1 | TRBV5-1 | - | CASSLQGGNTEAFF | TGCGCCAGCAGCTTACAGGGGGGGAACACTGAAGCTTTCTTT
TRBJ2-1 | TRBD2 | TRBV5-3 | - | CARSLERGPLSNEQFF | TGTGCCAGAAGCTTGGAGCGGGGGCCTCTTTCCAATGAGCAGTTCTTC
TRBJ2-1 | TRBD1 | TRBV2 | - | CASSPDRGSYNEQFF | TGTGCCAGCAGTCCAGACAGGGGGTCCTACAATGAGCAGTTCTTC
TRBJ1-1 | - | TRBV27 | - | CASSPLGRGTEAFF | TGTGCCAGCAGTCCTTTGGGGAGGGGCACTGAAGCTTTCTTT
TRBJ2-7 | - | TRBV3-1/TRBV3-2 | - | CASSPQGYEQYF | TGTGCCAGCAGTCCCCAGGGATACGAGCAGTACTTC
TRBJ2-5 | - | TRBV11-2 | few | CASSLQETQYF | TGTGCCAGCAGCCTTCAAGAGACCCAGTACTTC
TRBJ1-1 | TRBD1 | TRBV3-1/TRBV3-2 | - | CASSQGGQGRGNTEAFF | TGTGCCAGCAGCCAAGGGGGACAGGGAAGAGGAAACACTGAAGCTTTCTTT
TRBJ2-1 | TRBD1 | TRBV29-1 | - | CSVQSGTGYNEQFF | TGCAGCGTCCAATCCGGGACAGGGTACAATGAGCAGTTCTTC
TRBJ2-2 | - | TRBV7-2 | - | CASSLARTIINTGELFF | TGTGCCAGCAGCTTAGCCAGAACCATTATTAACACCGGGGAGCTGTTTTTT
TRBJ1-4 | - | TRBV29-1 | - | CSAGAREKLFF | TGCAGCGCAGGGGCACGGGAAAAACTGTTTTTT
TRBJ1-6 | - | TRBV3-1/TRBV3-2 | - | CASSPGGAPRGSPLHF | TGTGCCAGCAGCCCCGGGGGGGCCCCACGGGGGTCACCCCTCCACTTT
TRBJ2-1 | TRBD1 | TRBV6-2/TRBV6-3 | - | CASSYQGVTYNEQFF | TGTGCCAGCAGTTACCAGGGGGTCACCTACAATGAGCAGTTCTTC
TRBJ2-6 | TRBD1 | TRBV29-1 | once | CSVAKVTGTGANVLTF | TGCAGCGTAGCAAAAGTGACAGGGACTGGGGCCAACGTCCTGACTTTC
TRBJ2-3 | TRBD1 | TRBV2 | - | CASMGQGADTDTQYF | TGTGCCAGCATGGGACAGGGGGCAGACACAGATACGCAGTATTTT
TRBJ2-7 | TRBD1 | TRBV18 | - | CASSPGTGGSYEQYF | TGTGCCAGCTCACCAGGGACAGGGGGCTCCTACGAGCAGTACTTC
TRBJ2-3 | TRBD1 | TRBV7-9 | - | CASSLEDRGSPDTQYF | TGTGCCAGCAGCTTGGAGGACAGGGGAAGCCCAGATACGCAGTATTTT
TRBJ1-2 | TRBD1 | TRBV7-9 | few | CASSFGGQEGVYGYTF | TGTGCCAGCAGCTTCGGTGGACAGGAGGGCGTCTATGGCTACACCTTC
TRBJ1-2 | - | TRBV6-5 | - | CASSYSQGADLWGYTF | TGTGCCAGCAGTTACTCCCAGGGCGCGGACCTTTGGGGCTACACCTTC
TRBJ1-1 | - | TRBV19 | - | CASSIWGGNTEAFF | TGTGCCAGTAGTATATGGGGGGGGAACACTGAAGCTTTCTTT
TRBJ2-3 | TRBD2 | TRBV6-5 | - | CASSYSGGGPDTQYF | TGTGCCAGCAGTTACTCGGGCGGGGGTCCAGATACGCAGTATTTT
TRBJ1-4 | - | TRBV6-4 | - | CASSDEDREEKLFF | TGTGCCAGCAGTGATGAGGATAGGGAGGAAAAACTGTTTTTT
TRBJ1-1 | TRBD1 | TRBV5-5 | - | CASSTRGGQYTEAFF | TGTGCCAGCAGCACCAGAGGGGGCCAGTACACTGAAGCTTTCTTT
TRBJ2-1 | TRBD1 | TRBV5-5 | few | CASSLAPATGEPYNEQFF | TGTGCCAGCAGCTTGGCCCCCGCGACAGGGGAGCCCTACAATGAGCAGTTCTTC
TRBJ2-1 | - | TRBV2 | - | CASGYPNSKSSYNEQFF | TGTGCCAGCGGGTACCCGAACAGCAAGAGCTCCTACAATGAGCAGTTCTTC
TRBJ2-3 | TRBD2 | TRBV5-4 | - | CASSSPGGDTQYF | TGTGCCAGCAGCTCACCGGGAGGCGATACGCAGTATTTT
TRBJ2-5 | TRBD1 | TRBV5-4 | - | CASHRGIPEETQYF | TGTGCCAGCCACAGGGGTATTCCAGAAGAGACCCAGTACTTC
TRBJ2-2 | TRBD1 | TRBV3-1/TRBV3-2 | - | CASSQEVTGITGELFF | TGTGCCAGCAGCCAAGAAGTGACAGGGATAACCGGGGAGCTGTTTTTT